These T cell receptor beta chains were read from a single sample in a study of identifying expanded T cells in peripheral blood. The method was immunoSEQ multiplex PCR; TCRdb's version includes in-frame clones alone and lacks a portion of them. The repertoire holds some 78,000 clones, with 70% to 90% as singletons. The specimen was blood. The receptors were gathered from a person aged 18 to 75 in good health. Each CDR3 is given with its conserved first and last residue. The D gene is left open where the match is weak. Only part of the rows carry a size: once, few, many, or a class if the clone is expanded.

j_call | d_call | clone_size | v_call | cdr3_aa | cdr3_nt
TRBJ2-7 | - | few | TRBV29-1 | CSVIGQYEQYF | TGCAGCGTCATAGGACAGTACGAGCAGTACTTC
TRBJ2-2 | TRBD2 | - | TRBV15 | CATSRAPRREGNTGELFF | TGTGCCACCAGCAGAGCCCCAAGGAGGGAGGGGAACACCGGGGAGCTGTTTTTT
TRBJ1-1 | - | - | TRBV28 | CASRNRIVNTEAFF | TGTGCCAGCAGGAACAGGATCGTGAACACTGAAGCTTTCTTT
TRBJ1-1 | - | once | TRBV18 | CASSPPAGNTEAFF | TGTGCCAGCTCACCACCTGCAGGGAACACTGAAGCTTTCTTT
TRBJ2-1 | - | - | TRBV27 | CASSFSGRLPYNEQFF | TGTGCCAGCAGTTTTTCTGGCCGACTCCCATACAATGAGCAGTTCTTC
TRBJ2-1 | - | - | TRBV4-3 | CASSQDRGRASEQFF | TGCGCCAGCAGCCAAGATCGGGGCAGGGCATCCGAGCAGTTCTTC
TRBJ1-5 | TRBD1 | - | TRBV5-8 | CASSPDREGQPQHF | TGTGCCAGCAGCCCCGACAGGGAGGGTCAGCCCCAGCATTTT
TRBJ2-2 | - | - | TRBV4-2 | CASSRQRQNTGELFF | TGTGCCAGCAGCCGACAGAGGCAAAACACCGGGGAGCTGTTTTTT
TRBJ2-1 | - | - | TRBV7-9 | CASQTDAYNEQFF | TGTGCCAGCCAGACGGATGCCTACAATGAGCAGTTCTTC
TRBJ2-7 | TRBD2 | once | TRBV6-4 | CASSDSWVAGYEQYF | TGTGCCAGCAGTGACTCGTGGGTAGCGGGGTACGAGCAGTACTTC
TRBJ2-7 | TRBD1 | - | TRBV4-2 | CASSQRLGQGYEQYF | TGTGCCAGCAGCCAGAGATTGGGACAGGGTTACGAGCAGTACTTC
TRBJ1-3 | TRBD1 | - | TRBV7-3 | CASSPGQGDTIYF | TGTGCCAGCAGCCCCGGACAGGGGGACACCATATATTTT
TRBJ2-7 | - | - | TRBV5-1 | CASSPVISNSYEQYF | TGCGCCAGCAGCCCTGTGATTAGTAATTCCTACGAGCAGTACTTC
TRBJ2-1 | - | - | TRBV29-1 | CSLGGGNEQFF | TGCAGCCTGGGGGGTGGGAATGAGCAGTTCTTC
TRBJ1-3 | - | few | TRBV5-1 | CASSLGTPGNTIYF | TGCGCCAGCAGCTTGGGGACCCCTGGAAACACCATATATTTT
TRBJ2-7 | TRBD2 | - | TRBV13 | CASSLSSSGPLYEQYF | TGTGCCAGCAGCTTAAGTTCTAGCGGGCCCCTCTACGAGCAGTACTTC
TRBJ2-7 | TRBD2 | - | TRBV19 | CASSDPVLAGGYHEQYF | TGTGCCAGTAGTGACCCGGTCTTAGCGGGAGGTTACCACGAGCAGTACTTC
TRBJ2-1 | TRBD2 | - | TRBV29-1 | CSVDSSGSYEQFF | TGCAGCGTTGACTCTAGCGGGAGTTATGAGCAGTTCTTC
TRBJ2-5 | TRBD2 | - | TRBV6-1 | CASSKGGMGQETQYF | TGTGCCAGCAGTAAGGGAGGGATGGGCCAAGAGACCCAGTACTTC
TRBJ2-2 | - | - | TRBV9 | CASSGGRVAGELFF | TGTGCCAGCAGCGGAGGTAGGGTCGCCGGGGAGCTGTTTTTT
TRBJ2-7 | - | - | TRBV5-4 | CASSRSRREDEQYF | TGTGCCAGCAGCCGTTCCCGACGCGAGGACGAGCAGTACTTC
TRBJ2-7 | TRBD2 | - | TRBV11-1 | CASSISSGRPHYPVEQYF | TGTGCCAGCAGCATTTCTAGCGGGAGGCCTCACTACCCAGTCGAGCAGTACTTC
TRBJ2-1 | TRBD2 | - | TRBV28 | CASSLGGRVWSEQFF | TGTGCCAGCAGTTTAGGCGGGAGGGTGTGGAGTGAGCAGTTCTTC
TRBJ1-2 | - | - | TRBV20-1 | CSASDGYGYTF | TGCAGTGCTAGTGATGGCTATGGCTACACCTTC
TRBJ1-2 | TRBD1 | - | TRBV4-3 | CASSQDLGQPAWGYGYTF | TGCGCCAGCAGCCAAGATTTGGGACAGCCGGCATGGGGCTATGGCTACACCTTC
TRBJ2-7 | - | - | TRBV7-9 | CASSSDRTYEQYF | TGTGCCAGCAGCTCAGACAGAACCTACGAGCAGTACTTC
TRBJ2-3 | - | - | TRBV7-7 | CASSPATTDTQYF | TGTGCTAGCAGCCCCGCTACCACAGATACGCAGTATTTT
TRBJ1-1 | - | - | TRBV27 | CASSASGFGVNTEAFF | TGTGCCAGCAGTGCTTCAGGGTTTGGTGTGAACACTGAAGCTTTCTTT
TRBJ2-7 | TRBD1 | - | TRBV5-1 | CASSLGVGTGVYEQYF | TGCGCCAGCAGCTTGGGGGTTGGGACAGGGGTCTACGAGCAGTACTTC
TRBJ2-4 | - | - | TRBV7-2 | CASSTSLLAKNIQYF | TGTGCCAGCAGCACGTCCCTTTTAGCCAAAAACATTCAGTACTTC
TRBJ1-5 | TRBD1 | few | TRBV28 | CASSSPGQGIQPQHF | TGTGCCAGCAGTTCCCCGGGACAGGGGATTCAGCCCCAGCATTTT
TRBJ2-5 | TRBD1 | - | TRBV7-9 | CASSLARQGQETQYF | TGTGCCAGCAGCTTGGCCCGACAGGGTCAAGAGACCCAGTACTTC
TRBJ2-7 | - | - | TRBV6-6 | CASSGGLYEQYF | TGTGCCAGCAGCGGGGGGCTCTACGAGCAGTACTTC
TRBJ2-1 | TRBD2 | - | TRBV27 | CASSGTSGPSYNEQFF | TGTGCCAGCAGCGGGACTAGCGGGCCCTCCTACAATGAGCAGTTCTTC
TRBJ2-2 | - | - | TRBV27 | CASSLSFPGSNTGELFF | TGTGCCAGCAGTTTATCGTTTCCGGGGTCGAACACCGGGGAGCTGTTTTTT